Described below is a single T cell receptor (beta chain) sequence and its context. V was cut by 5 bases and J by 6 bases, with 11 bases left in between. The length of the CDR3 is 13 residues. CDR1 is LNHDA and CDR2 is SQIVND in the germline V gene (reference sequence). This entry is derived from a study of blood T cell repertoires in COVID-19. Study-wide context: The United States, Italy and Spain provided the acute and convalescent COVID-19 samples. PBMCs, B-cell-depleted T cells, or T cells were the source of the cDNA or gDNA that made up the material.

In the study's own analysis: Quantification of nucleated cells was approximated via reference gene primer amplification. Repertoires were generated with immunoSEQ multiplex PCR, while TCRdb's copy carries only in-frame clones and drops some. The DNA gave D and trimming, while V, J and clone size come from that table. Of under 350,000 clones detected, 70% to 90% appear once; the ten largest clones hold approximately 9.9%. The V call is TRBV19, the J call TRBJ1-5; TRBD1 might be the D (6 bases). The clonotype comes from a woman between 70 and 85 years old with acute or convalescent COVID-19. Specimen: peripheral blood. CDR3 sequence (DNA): TGTGCCAGTAGTGGGAACAGGGTTCAGCCCCAGCATTTT. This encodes CASSGNRVQPQHF.